A single sample is the source of the 26 T cell receptor beta chains below, sequenced in a study of T cell responses to AZD1222 COVID-19 vaccine. TCRdb's table, derived via immunoSEQ multiplex PCR, lists solely in-frame clones and lacks some. The sample consists of 150,000 to 200,000 clones, 80% to 90% of them appearing once. The sequencing here drew on peripheral blood, taken 28 days after the second dose of the MenACWY control vaccine. These receptors originate from an adult who received the MenACWY meningococcal vaccine as a control.

The V call is TRBV6-5, the J call TRBJ1-5, with D hard to call. The V end lost 6 bases, the J end lost 4 bases, and 10 bases lay between the germline ends. The germline gives CDR1 MNHEY, CDR2 SVGAGI. The CDR3 is 13 amino acids. In DNA, the CDR3 is TGTGCCAGCAGCAGAACTTCAAATCAGCCCCAGCATTTT. Amino acids: CASSRTSNQPQHF.

CDR3 residues: CAISESRGKTSGRAAEQFF. Here the CDR3 DNA reads TGTGCCATCAGTGAGTCGAGGGGGAAGACTAGCGGGAGGGCCGCTGAGCAGTTCTTC. The gene calls are TRBV10-3 and TRBJ2-1, with 14 nucleotides matching TRBD2. After removal of 0 bases from V and 9 bases from J, the junction contained 13 bases not matched to a gene. CDR1 and CDR2 from the germline V gene are ENHRY and SYGVKD. The CDR3 totals 19 residues.

This clone appeared a few times. This chain joins TRBV28 and TRBJ2-1; tentative D call: TRBD2 (5 bases). The CDR3 loop spans 14 amino acids. The germline gives CDR1 MDHEN, CDR2 SYDVKM. V was clipped by 6 bases and J by 8 bases, with 17 bases between them. The CDR3 is CASRSPVLGDEQFF. CDR3 DNA: TGTGCCAGCAGATCCCCCGTTTTGGGAGATGAGCAGTTCTTC.

On this clone: Other DNA sequences in this specimen translate into the identical CDR3. The J gene is TRBJ2-2, the V gene TRBV7-2; D is uncertain. Germline values: CDR1 SGHTA, CDR2 FQGNSA. V was pared by 1 base and J by 6 bases, with 3 bases between. The CDR3 length is 12 residues. The CDR3 loop reads CASSLVPGELFF. DNA for the CDR3: TGTGCCAGCAGCTTAGTACCCGGGGAGCTGTTTTTT.

The chain joins TRBV11-3 to TRBJ2-7; D gene ambiguous. V was shortened by 5 bases and J by 7 bases, with 12 bases between the two germline ends. The CDR3 has 12 amino acids. Germline V lookup: CDR1 SGHNT, CDR2 YENEEA. CDR3: CASSGRLGEQYF. In nucleotides, the CDR3 is TGTGCCAGCAGCGGGCGACTGGGGGAGCAGTACTTC.

The chain is built from TRBV9 and TRBJ1-1, with D uncertain. V shed 4 bases and J shed 3 bases, with 10 bases lying between them. CDR1 and CDR2 (germline): SGDLS, YYNGEE. The CDR3 runs 13 residues. The CDR3: CASSSQDYTEAFF. CDR3 coding DNA: TGTGCCAGCAGCTCGCAAGATTACACTGAAGCTTTCTTT.

The chain joins TRBV27 to TRBJ2-3; the D gene is possibly TRBD1 (7 bases). Trimming took 10 bases from V and 8 from J, leaving 13 bases between them. There are 11 residues in the CDR3. Germline V lookup: CDR1 MNHEY, CDR2 SMNVEV (reference sequence). The CDR3 loop reads CATSRGATQYF. The CDR3 coding sequence is TGTGCCACCAGCAGGGGGGCTACGCAGTATTTT.

The chain has TRBV7-2 and TRBJ2-7, with TRBD1 matching 11 bases. The CDR3 loop spans 15 amino acids. Unmatched junction bases numbered 6, after V lost 5 bases and J lost 3 bases. The V gene's germline CDR1 is SGHTA and CDR2 FQGNSA. DNA for the CDR3: TGTGCCAGCAGCCCCCGGACAGGGGGCCTCTACGAGCAGTACTTC. Amino acid sequence: CASSPRTGGLYEQYF.

DNA of the CDR3: TGTGCCAGCAGCCTTAATTCGCAGGGGGCCGGTGGCTACACCTTC. It codes for CASSLNSQGAGGYTF. The V and J genes are TRBV3-1 (or the pseudogene TRBV3-2) and TRBJ1-2; 8 nucleotides align to TRBD1. V lost 4 bases and J lost 7; bases outside the gene matches: 11. CDR3 length: 15 amino acids. Germline loops: CDR1 LGHDT, CDR2 YNNKEL (reference sequence).

V gene TRBV2 combines with J gene TRBJ2-7; D tentatively reads TRBD1 or TRBD2 (5 bases each). CDR3 length equals 15 residues. CDR1 and CDR2 (germline): SNHLY, FYNNEI. The V and J ends lost 7 bases and 5 bases respectively, with 21 bases between them. The CDR3 coding sequence is TGTGCCAGCACCCCTAAGGGTGGGGGTAGAAACGAGCAGTACTTC. Its translation: CASTPKGGGRNEQYF.

The chain couples TRBV6-6 to TRBJ2-7; 9 nucleotides match TRBD2. Trimming removed 6 bases from V and 4 bases from J; junction bases left unmatched: 7. This CDR3 has 14 residues. In germline, CDR1 is MNHNY, CDR2 SVGAGI (reference sequence). The CDR3 nucleotides read TGTGCCAGCAGCGAGATAGCGGGAGAATACGAGCAGTACTTC. Translation: CASSEIAGEYEQYF.

The gene calls are TRBV7-8 and TRBJ1-5; the D gene is possibly TRBD1 (5 bases). V shed 0 bases and J shed 8 bases, with 5 bases lying between them. This CDR3 is built from 12 residues. Germline V gene lookup returns CDR1 SGHVS and CDR2 FQNEAQ. The CDR3 region is CASSLAGEPQHF. The CDR3 DNA reads as TGTGCCAGCAGCTTAGCAGGGGAGCCCCAGCATTTT.

The DNA of the CDR3 is TGTGCCAGCAGCGGCCCTGATGCAACTAATGAAAAACTGTTTTTT. This gives the protein CASSGPDATNEKLFF. J is TRBJ1-4 and V is TRBV7-9; no definite D call. This CDR3 comprises 15 residues. V dropped 5 bases and J dropped 0 bases, with 10 bases sitting between them. Germline CDR1 is SEHNR and CDR2 is FQNEAQ (reference sequence).

The chain is built from TRBV6-5 and TRBJ2-7, with D unresolved. This CDR3 contains 10 residues. CDR1 and CDR2 (germline): MNHEY, SVGAGI. V lost 10 bases, J lost 5 bases, and 9 bases lay in between. Here the CDR3 DNA reads TGTGCCATTGAAAGGGACGAGCAGTACTTC. Its translation is CAIERDEQYF.

The chain couples TRBV28 to TRBJ1-6; D is uncertain. Germline CDR1 is MDHEN and CDR2 is SYDVKM. The CDR3 covers 13 residues. V lost 7 bases and J 10 bases, leaving 14 bases between the germline ends. In DNA, the CDR3 is TGTGCCAGCACGGACCCAAGCAGGTCACCCCTCCACTTT. Its translation: CASTDPSRSPLHF.

This rearrangement joins TRBV28 to TRBJ1-1, with a tentative D call TRBD1 (5 bases). With 4 bases removed from V and 1 base from J, the gap between germline ends came to 13 bases. CDR1 is MDHEN and CDR2 is SYDVKM in the germline V gene. CDR3 length: 15 amino acids. The CDR3 loop is CASSSLTVSNTEAFF. The CDR3 DNA is TGTGCCAGCAGTTCCTTGACAGTTTCGAACACTGAAGCTTTCTTT.

The V gene is TRBV29-1, the J gene TRBJ2-3; D is possibly TRBD1 (6 bases). Trimming removed 4 bases from V and 0 bases from J, with 20 bases in between. Germline lookup yields CDR1 SQVTM and CDR2 ANQGSEA. The CDR3 is 17 amino acids. This CDR3 reads CSVVGQGWGPSTDTQYF. CDR3 sequence (DNA): TGCAGCGTTGTAGGCCAGGGGTGGGGGCCTAGCACAGATACGCAGTATTTT.

This clone has just one count. J is TRBJ2-7 and V is TRBV15, with D uncertain. V was pared by 0 bases and J by 7 bases, with 10 bases between. Per germline, CDR1 LNHNV and CDR2 YYDKDF (reference sequence). The CDR3 is 13 residues long. The CDR3 region has the DNA TGTGCCACCAGCAGAGATCGGTCTGGGGAGCAGTACTTC. It translates to CATSRDRSGEQYF.

J is TRBJ2-5 and V is TRBV24-1; D may be TRBD1 (6 bases). Trimming left V 3 bases short and J 6 bases short, with 10 bases between. CDR1 is KGHDR, CDR2 SFDVKD, per germline. The CDR3 sequence is 13 residues long. CDR3 amino acids: CATSDTDRQTQYF. The CDR3 coding sequence is TGTGCCACCAGTGATACGGACAGACAGACCCAGTACTTC.

The CDR3 sequence is CASSVDGGGSTDTQYF. DNA for the CDR3: TGTGCCAGCAGCGTAGACGGCGGAGGCAGCACAGATACGCAGTATTTT. The chain links TRBV9 to TRBJ2-3, with D maybe TRBD2 (5 bases). The CDR3 contains 16 residues. Germline-derived CDR1 and CDR2 are SGDLS and YYNGEE. V was shortened by 0 bases and J by 0 bases, with 11 bases between the two germline ends.

The chain joins TRBV5-5 to TRBJ1-2; D is unclear. The germline V gene has CDR1 SGHKS and CDR2 YYEKEE (reference sequence). V lost 0 bases, J lost 3 bases, and 6 bases lay in between. This CDR3 is 13 amino acids long. The CDR3 here is CASSLVQDYGYTF. CDR3 DNA: TGTGCCAGCAGCTTGGTCCAGGACTATGGCTACACCTTC.

This sequence joins TRBV29-1 and TRBJ2-3; D not resolved. Germline values: CDR1 SQVTM, CDR2 ANQGSEA. This CDR3 comprises 12 residues. Trimming took off 3 bases at V and 1 base at J, with 5 bases between the two ends. The CDR3: CSVDRGTDTQYF. CDR3 DNA: TGCAGCGTTGACCGTGGCACAGATACGCAGTATTTT.

This chain joins TRBV5-8 and TRBJ2-6; D possibly corresponds to TRBD2 (6 bases). CDR3 length: 18 amino acids. V shed 3 bases and J shed 0 bases, with 16 bases lying between them. CDR1 and CDR2 from the germline V gene are SGHTS and YDEGEE. The CDR3 sequence is CASSSGTDAFSGANVLTF. In nucleotides, the CDR3 is TGTGCCAGCAGCTCAGGGACTGACGCGTTCTCTGGGGCCAACGTCCTGACTTTC.

The rearrangement links TRBV28 to TRBJ1-3, with TRBD1 as a possible D gene (5 bases). The germline V gene has CDR1 MDHEN and CDR2 SYDVKM. Deletions cut 6 bases from V and 4 bases from J, with 13 bases between. The CDR3 consists of 14 residues. CDR3 nucleotide sequence: TGTGCCAGCAGATTAAGGAGGGACGGAAACACCATATATTTT. Encoded protein: CASRLRRDGNTIYF.

This chain connects TRBV29-1 to TRBJ1-2; D not resolved. Germline CDR1 reads SQVTM; CDR2 reads ANQGSEA. The CDR3 is 10 residues long. Trimming stripped 5 bases from V and 6 bases from J, with 7 bases between. The CDR3 protein is CSVYQDGYTF. The CDR3 DNA follows: TGCAGCGTTTATCAGGATGGCTACACCTTC. The variable domain in full, completed from reference TRBV29-1 and TRBJ1-2, reads SAVISQKPSRDICQRGTSLTIQCQVDSQVTMMFWYRQQPGQSLTLIATANQGSEATYESGFVIDKFPISRPNLTFSTLTVSNMSPEDSSIYLCSVYQDGYTFGSGTRLTVV.

This rearrangement joins TRBV6-5 to TRBJ1-1; D ambiguous. The germline V gene encodes CDR1 MNHEY and CDR2 SVGAGI. V lost 10 bases, J lost 1 base, and 13 bases lay in between. The CDR3 runs to 13 residues. CDR3 DNA: TGTGCCACCCGGAGGTCCAAGAACACTGAAGCTTTCTTT. As protein: CATRRSKNTEAFF.